One and the same sample provided the 3 T cell receptor beta chains below, sequenced in a study of regulatory T cells in long-lasting Graves disease. In building TCR beta libraries, iRepertoire HTBI primers were used together with Arm-PCR of CDR3 regions. In TCRdb, the multiplex PCR reads were re-called with MiXCR into one record per CDR3 protein. Of about 470,000 distinct CDR3 sequences listed, about 15% are singletons. The time point: newly diagnosed GD, antithyroid drugs for less than 3 months. PBMC RNA served as the TCR library source. This same sample was also taken into another study, of T cells in Graves' hyperthyroidism and ophthalmopathy.

This specimen was peripheral blood mononuclear cells (PBMCs), taken at new diagnosis, from a patient treated with antithyroid drugs. These receptors all come from a woman in her twenties or thirties with Graves disease.

As regards this clonotype: With only one base between it and a far larger clone, this is likely a read error. This chain uses TRBV11-2 with TRBJ2-5; 9 positions match TRBD1. The DNA end is a closer match to TRBJ2-1, so the J assignment may be wrong. Germline V gives CDR1 SGHAT, CDR2 FQNNGV. The CDR3 runs to 13 residues. The CDR3 DNA is TGTGCCAGCAGCTTATACGGACAGGGGGAGCAGTTCTTC. It yields the protein CASSLYGQGEQFF.

This clonotype was recorded many times. The chain recombines TRBV11-2 with TRBJ2-5, with a weak D call TRBD2 (6 bases). The CDR3 is 16 amino acids. Trimming pared 10 bases from V and 2 bases from J, leaving 23 bases between. The germline V gene encodes CDR1 SGHAT and CDR2 FQNNGV. CDR3 in DNA: TGTGCCACAGGGCCGATTTCGAGCGGGTTTCAAGAGACCCAGTACTTC. Its protein is CATGPISSGFQETQYF. The full variable domain, rest sourced from reference TRBV11-2 and TRBJ2-5, is EAGVAQSPRYKIIEKRQSVAFWCNPISGHATLYWYQQILGQGPKLLIQFQNNGVVDDSQLPKDRFSAERLKGVDSTLKIQPAKLEDSAVYLCATGPISSGFQETQYFGPGTRLLVL.

Regarding this clonotype: This may arise from a read error, as a much more abundant clone is one base away. The CDR3 bases are TGCGGCGTGAGAAGCGGGAACGACGAGCAGTACTTC. This codes for CGVRSGNDEQYF. The chain carries TRBV29-1 and TRBJ2-7; 7 bases line up with TRBD2. The CDR3 runs 12 residues. CDR1 is SQVTM, CDR2 ANQGSEA, per germline.